A single TCR beta chain is shown here with its context. The sample is drawn from a study of blood T cell repertoires in COVID-19. Overall study: The study drew acute and convalescent COVID-19 samples from the United States, Italy and Spain.

This CDR3 contains 16 residues. Germline V gene sequence: CDR1 SGHTA, CDR2 FQGNSA. V shed 4 bases, J shed 4 bases, and the junction held 6 bases outside the gene matches. Repertoires were generated with immunoSEQ multiplex PCR, while TCRdb's copy carries only in-frame clones and drops some. This table has about 240,000 clones, around 89% appearing once. This TCR derives from a man in his forties or fifties who had recovered from COVID-19. The rearrangement joins TRBV7-2 to TRBJ2-1; 11 bases map to TRBD2. Sequencing input: PBMCs or T cells enriched from blood (not recorded which). The CDR3 protein is CASSSAGTSGYNEQFF. Written as DNA, the CDR3 is TGTGCCAGCAGCTCGGCCGGGACTAGCGGATACAATGAGCAGTTCTTC.